Listed below are T cell receptor beta chains from one sample, sequenced in a study of T cells after yellow fever vaccination. MiXCR, run by TCRdb on the 5' RACE reads, gives a single entry per CDR3 protein. The profile covers 110,000 to 150,000 distinct CDR3 sequences, with roughly 6.7% appearing a single time and under 0.7% taken by the ten largest. Sequences were derived from CD4+ T cells sorted from PBMCs, sampled 10 days after the yellow fever booster vaccination. These receptors all stem from a man under 40 who received the YFV17D yellow fever vaccine. The CDR3 runs from the conserved cysteine through the conserved F or W. Each record gives: V gene, J gene, CDR3 protein.

v_gene: TRBV3-1
j_gene: TRBJ1-1
CDR3aa: CASSQVTGNTEAFF

v_gene: TRBV5-1
j_gene: TRBJ1-1
CDR3aa: CASSRQGPGTGAGEAFF

v_gene: TRBV7-2
j_gene: TRBJ2-3
CDR3aa: CASQKGLAGGTDTQYF

v_gene: TRBV18
j_gene: TRBJ2-2
CDR3aa: CASSPPGLAATGELFF

v_gene: TRBV5-4
j_gene: TRBJ2-7
CDR3aa: CASSLSATGGTWEQYF

v_gene: TRBV7-9
j_gene: TRBJ1-5
CDR3aa: CASSPLTGNQPQHF

v_gene: TRBV5-1
j_gene: TRBJ1-5
CDR3aa: CASSPSGGRQPQHF

v_gene: TRBV24-1
j_gene: TRBJ2-3
CDR3aa: CATSDQLATSTDTQYF

v_gene: TRBV6-1
j_gene: TRBJ1-6
CDR3aa: CASTDRVLAPLHF

v_gene: TRBV3-1
j_gene: TRBJ2-1
CDR3aa: CASSQLPLAGGNLGNEQFF

v_gene: TRBV7-2
j_gene: TRBJ2-1
CDR3aa: CASSLPTDHEQFF

v_gene: TRBV5-4
j_gene: TRBJ2-7
CDR3aa: CASSLVDTYEQYF

v_gene: TRBV5-1
j_gene: TRBJ2-7
CDR3aa: CASSEANEQYF

v_gene: TRBV5-1
j_gene: TRBJ2-3
CDR3aa: CASSSTVGLAGVSSTDTQYF

v_gene: TRBV20-1
j_gene: TRBJ2-3
CDR3aa: CSARGTSGNFDTQYF

v_gene: TRBV29-1
j_gene: TRBJ1-1
CDR3aa: CSVVRGTGNTEAFF

v_gene: TRBV20-1
j_gene: TRBJ1-1
CDR3aa: CSARRGLGNTEAFF

v_gene: TRBV12-3/TRBV12-4
j_gene: TRBJ2-2
CDR3aa: CASSSTTLGTFTGELFF

v_gene: TRBV7-2
j_gene: TRBJ2-1
CDR3aa: CASSLLSSYNEQFF

v_gene: TRBV25-1
j_gene: TRBJ1-1
CDR3aa: CASSETGIVGTEAFF

v_gene: TRBV27
j_gene: TRBJ2-3
CDR3aa: CASSSIRDREKDTQYF

v_gene: TRBV10-3
j_gene: TRBJ2-7
CDR3aa: CAISELANTYEQYF

v_gene: TRBV14
j_gene: TRBJ2-7
CDR3aa: CASTPGLPYEQYF

v_gene: TRBV12-3/TRBV12-4
j_gene: TRBJ2-4
CDR3aa: CASSPFMGRTNIQYF